This TCR beta chain was profiled in a study of neurological immune-mediated disorders. This clonotype was seen ten or more times. One entry per CDR3 protein, called by TCRdb with MiXCR from the 5' RACE reads. This sample has more than 30,000 distinct CDR3 sequences, with about 14% found just once. Time point meaning: technical triplicate 2. The sorted libraries were made from about a million CD4+ or CD8+ T cells. Trimming removed 4 bases from V and 4 bases from J, with 6 bases in between. Germline V gene lookup returns CDR1 SGHRS and CDR2 YFSETQ. This CDR3 region has 12 residues. This sequence was found in a female donor with HTLV-1-associated myelopathy (HAM/TSP). The chain uses TRBV5-1 and TRBJ2-1; no reliable D call. The sequencing sample was made of CD4+ T cells from blood. The CDR3 DNA reads TGCGCCAGCAGCACCGAGTACAATGAGCAGTTCTTC. Translation gives CASSTEYNEQFF. The full variable domain, completed using reference TRBV5-1 and TRBJ2-1, is KAGVTQTPRYLIKTRGQQVTLSCSPISGHRSVSWYQQTPGQGLQFLFEYFSETQRNKGNFPGRFSGRQFSNSRSEMNVSTLELGDSALYLCASSTEYNEQFFGPGTRLTVL.